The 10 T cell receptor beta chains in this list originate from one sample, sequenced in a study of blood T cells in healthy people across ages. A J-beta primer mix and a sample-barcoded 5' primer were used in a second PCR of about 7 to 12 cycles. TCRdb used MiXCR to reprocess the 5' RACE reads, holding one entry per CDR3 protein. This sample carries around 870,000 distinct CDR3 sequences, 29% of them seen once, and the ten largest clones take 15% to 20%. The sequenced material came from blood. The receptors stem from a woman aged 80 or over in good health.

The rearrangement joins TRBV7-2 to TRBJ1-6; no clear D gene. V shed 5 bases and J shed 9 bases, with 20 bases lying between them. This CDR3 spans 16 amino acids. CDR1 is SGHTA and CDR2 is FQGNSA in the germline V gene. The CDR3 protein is CASSPRLRRVGSPLHF. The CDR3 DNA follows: TGTGCCAGCAGCCCTCGGCTGAGACGGGTTGGTTCACCCCTCCACTTT.

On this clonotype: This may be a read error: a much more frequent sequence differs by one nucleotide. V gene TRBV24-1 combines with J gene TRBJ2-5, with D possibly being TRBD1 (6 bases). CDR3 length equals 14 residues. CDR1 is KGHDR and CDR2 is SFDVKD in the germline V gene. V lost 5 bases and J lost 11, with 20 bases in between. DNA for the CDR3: TGTGCCACCAGTGGTTTTACACAGGGAACTGAGCAGTACTTC. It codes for CATSGFTQGTEQYF.

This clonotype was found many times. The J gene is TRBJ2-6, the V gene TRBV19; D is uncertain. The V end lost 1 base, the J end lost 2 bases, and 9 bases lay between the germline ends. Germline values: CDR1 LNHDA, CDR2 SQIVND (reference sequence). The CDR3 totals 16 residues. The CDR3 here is CASSIGERTGANVLTF. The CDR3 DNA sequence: TGTGCCAGTAGTATAGGGGAAAGGACTGGGGCCAACGTCCTGACTTTC.

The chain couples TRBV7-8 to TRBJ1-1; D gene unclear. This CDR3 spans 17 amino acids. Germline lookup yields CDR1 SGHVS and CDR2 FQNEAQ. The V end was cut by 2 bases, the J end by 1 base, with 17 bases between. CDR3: CASSLQERAGRNTEAFF. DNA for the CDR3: TGTGCCAGCAGCTTACAGGAGAGGGCCGGGAGGAACACTGAAGCTTTCTTT.

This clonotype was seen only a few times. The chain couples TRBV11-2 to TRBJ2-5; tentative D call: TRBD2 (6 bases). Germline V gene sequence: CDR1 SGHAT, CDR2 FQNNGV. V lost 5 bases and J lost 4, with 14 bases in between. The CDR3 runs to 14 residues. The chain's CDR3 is CASSPPPGGETQYF. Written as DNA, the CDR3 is TGTGCCAGCAGCCCCCCGCCCGGGGGAGAGACCCAGTACTTC.

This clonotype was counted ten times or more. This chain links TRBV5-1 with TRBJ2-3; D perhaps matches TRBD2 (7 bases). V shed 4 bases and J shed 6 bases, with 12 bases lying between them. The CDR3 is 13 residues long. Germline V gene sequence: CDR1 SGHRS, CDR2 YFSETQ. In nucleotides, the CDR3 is TGCGCCAGCAGCCCGGGCGGGGGCGATACGCAGTATTTT. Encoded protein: CASSPGGGDTQYF.

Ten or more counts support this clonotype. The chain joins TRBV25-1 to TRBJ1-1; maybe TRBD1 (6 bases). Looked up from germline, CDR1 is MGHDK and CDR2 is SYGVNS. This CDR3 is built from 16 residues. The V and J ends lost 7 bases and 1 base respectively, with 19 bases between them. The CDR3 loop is CASTEGGAPRNTEAFF. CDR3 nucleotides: TGTGCCAGCACCGAGGGGGGGGCCCCCCGGAACACTGAAGCTTTCTTT.

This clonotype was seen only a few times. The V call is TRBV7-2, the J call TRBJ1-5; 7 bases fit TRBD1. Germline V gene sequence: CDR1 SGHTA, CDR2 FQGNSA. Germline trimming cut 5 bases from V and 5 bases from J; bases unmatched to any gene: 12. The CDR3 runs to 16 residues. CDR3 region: CASSPSTGTAHQPQHF. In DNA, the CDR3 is TGTGCCAGCAGCCCCAGCACCGGGACAGCCCATCAGCCCCAGCATTTT.

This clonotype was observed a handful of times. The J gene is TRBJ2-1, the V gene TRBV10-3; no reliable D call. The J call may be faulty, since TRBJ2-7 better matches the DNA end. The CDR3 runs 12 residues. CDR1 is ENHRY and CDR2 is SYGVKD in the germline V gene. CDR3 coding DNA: TGTGCCATCAACTCAATTTACAATGAGCAGTACTTC. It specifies CAINSIYNEQYF.

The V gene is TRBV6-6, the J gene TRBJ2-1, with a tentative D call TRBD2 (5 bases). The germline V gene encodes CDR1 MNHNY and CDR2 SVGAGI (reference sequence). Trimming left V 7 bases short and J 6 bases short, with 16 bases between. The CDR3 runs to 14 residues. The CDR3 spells CASIGVDGGNEQFF. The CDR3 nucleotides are TGTGCCAGCATCGGGGTGGATGGTGGCAATGAGCAGTTCTTC.